These 2 T cell receptor beta chains were sequenced from one sample in a study of blood T cell repertoires in COVID-19 (TCRdb year 2020). Library preparation used the immunoSEQ multiplex PCR assay. TCRdb took this table from immuneACCESS and kept in-frame rearrangements with V and J called. Such tables lack part of the clones; where checked against another copy, unresolved V genes explain under half of the gap, and the rest is unexplained. Present in this sample are about 180,000 clones, 70% to 90% of which were seen just once. 3.5% to 5% of the sample comes from the top ten. Sequencing was done on a sample of peripheral blood. The receptors shown here come from a woman aged 25-40 years with acute or convalescent COVID-19.

The chain combines TRBV5-4 with TRBJ2-2, with D possibly matching TRBD1 (6 bases). The CDR3 loop spans 16 amino acids. The germline V and J ends were trimmed by 7 bases and 4 bases, with 20 bases remaining between them. Germline V gene sequence: CDR1 SGHNT, CDR2 YYREEE (reference sequence). The CDR3 protein is CASGLPGQPFTGELFF. The DNA for the CDR3 is TGTGCCAGCGGGCTTCCGGGACAACCTTTCACCGGGGAGCTGTTTTTT.

The rearrangement joins TRBV4-2 to TRBJ2-3, with 13 bases that match TRBD2. The CDR3 has 19 amino acids. J gave up 4 bases and V 0 bases, and 10 bases lay outside the gene matches. The germline gives CDR1 LGHNA, CDR2 YNFKEQ. CDR3 DNA: TGTGCCAGCAGCCAAGACCCGAGGACTAGCGGGAGTAGGGCAGATACGCAGTATTTT. It codes for CASSQDPRTSGSRADTQYF.